These 20 T cell receptor beta chains came from one sample sequenced in a study of identical twins. Each CDR3 protein gets one entry after TCRdb re-called the 5' RACE reads with MiXCR. The profile covers 600,000 to 800,000 distinct CDR3 sequences, with 21% appearing a single time and more than 4% taken by the ten largest. A further study also used this sample, focusing on T cells expressing NK-cell markers.

The sequenced sample consisted of PBMCs. Receptors were obtained from a woman younger than 30 in good health.

This rearrangement joins TRBV6-2 or TRBV6-3 to TRBJ2-5; D may be TRBD1 or TRBD2 (7 bases each). V was shortened by 7 bases and J by 2 bases, with 14 bases between the two germline ends. This CDR3 has 14 residues. Germline values: CDR1 MNHEY, CDR2 SVGEGT. CDR3 amino acids: CASTRGGEQETQYF. In DNA form, the CDR3 reads TGTGCCAGCACCAGGGGGGGGGAGCAAGAGACCCAGTACTTC.

This clonotype was seen more than once but under ten times. V usage is TRBV20-1 and J usage is TRBJ2-3; D not certain. CDR1 and CDR2 from the germline V gene are DFQATT and SNEGSKA (reference sequence). The V gene lost 3 bases and the J gene lost 5 bases, with 6 bases spanning the gap. The CDR3 runs to 11 residues. This CDR3 is CSASEEDTQYF. CDR3 DNA sequence: TGCAGTGCTAGTGAGGAAGATACGCAGTATTTT.

This clonotype was detected a few times. V and J are TRBV18 and TRBJ1-4; D not certain. V gave up 2 bases and J gave up 6 bases, with 4 bases separating them. Germline CDR1 KGHSH, CDR2 LQKENI. CDR3 length: 12 amino acids. CDR3 amino acids: CASSPNDEKLFF. In DNA, the CDR3 is TGTGCCAGCTCACCAAATGATGAAAAACTGTTTTTT.

The chain recombines TRBV27 with TRBJ2-7; TRBD1 aligns across 7 bases. CDR3 length equals 17 residues. J was trimmed by 6 bases and V by 10 bases; bases with no gene match: 24. The germline gives CDR1 MNHEY, CDR2 SMNVEV (reference sequence). As DNA, the CDR3 is TGTGCCACCATAATGGCAGGGGGTTCCGGGACGGCTACCGAGCAGTACTTC. It yields the protein CATIMAGGSGTATEQYF.

A note on this clonotype: This may stem from a read error, because a much larger clone lies one nucleotide away. The chain joins TRBV7-2 to TRBJ2-1, with 9 bases aligning to TRBD2. CDR1 SGHTA and CDR2 FQGNSA come from the germline V gene. V gave up 5 bases and J gave up 0 bases; unmatched junction bases: 2. The CDR3 sequence is 15 residues long. The CDR3 nucleotides read TGTGCCAGCAGCGGTAGCGGGAGCTCCTACAATGAGCAGTTCTTC. It translates to CASSGSGSSYNEQFF.

The chain has TRBV3-1 and TRBJ2-6, with TRBD1 identical over 8 bases. The CDR3 extends over 15 amino acids. Trimming at V came to 10 bases and at J to 3 bases, leaving 8 bases not matched to a gene. Germline CDR1 is LGHDT and CDR2 is YNNKEL (reference sequence). CDR3 sequence (DNA): TGTGCCACCTGCCTCAGGGGGCTTGGGGCCAACGTCCTGACTTTC. Translation gives CATCLRGLGANVLTF. The entire variable domain, with the rest obtained from reference TRBV3-1 and TRBJ2-6, is as follows: DTAVSQTPKYLVTQMGNDKSIKCEQNLGHDTMYWYKQDSKKFLKIMFSYNNKELIINETVPNRFSPKSPDKAHLNLHINSLELGDSAVYFCATCLRGLGANVLTFGAGSRLTVL.

This clonotype was seen more than once but under ten times. The chain combines TRBV20-1 with TRBJ2-3; D gene unclear. V lost 2 bases to trimming and J lost 2 bases, with 5 bases between them. The CDR3 spans 12 residues. The germline gives CDR1 DFQATT, CDR2 SNEGSKA (reference sequence). The CDR3 DNA reads TGCAGTGCTAGATATACCACAGATACGCAGTATTTT. Translating it yields CSARYTTDTQYF.

This clonotype has only a few counts. The chain is built from TRBV5-1 and TRBJ2-3, with 7 bases fitting TRBD2. V lost 7 bases, J lost 12 bases, and 14 bases stayed unmatched. The germline V gene has CDR1 SGHRS and CDR2 YFSETQ. CDR3 length: 13 amino acids. CDR3 nucleotide sequence: TGCGCCAGCGCTCCGGGGGAGGGCGGTCAACAGTATTTT. Amino acid sequence: CASAPGEGGQQYF.

The V and J genes are TRBV12-3 or TRBV12-4 and TRBJ2-7; D perhaps matches TRBD1 (5 bases). V was clipped by 6 bases and J by 5 bases, with 8 bases between them. This CDR3 spans 11 amino acids. CDR3 region: CASRGVDEQYF. The CDR3 nucleotides are TGTGCCAGCAGAGGGGTTGACGAGCAGTACTTC.

This clonotype was detected a few times. The genes are TRBV5-4 and TRBJ2-3, with 9 bases fitting TRBD2. This CDR3 spans 14 amino acids. J was trimmed by 4 bases and V by 5 bases; bases with no gene match: 5. CDR1 and CDR2 from the germline V gene are SGHNT and YYREEE (reference sequence). DNA of the CDR3: TGTGCCAGCAGGCCGGGACTAGCTGCAGATACGCAGTATTTT. Amino acids: CASRPGLAADTQYF.

The chain links TRBV6-2 or TRBV6-3 to TRBJ2-3; the match to TRBD2 covers 9 bases. The germline V gene encodes CDR1 MNHEY and CDR2 SVGEGT. The junction had 25 bases not matched to a gene; V was cut back by 2 bases and J by 4 bases. The length of the CDR3 is 22 residues. CDR3 sequence: CASSYPSEREAGSLAMADTQYF. For the CDR3, the DNA is TGTGCCAGCAGTTACCCCTCCGAGCGGGAGGCGGGGAGCCTTGCGATGGCAGATACGCAGTATTTT.

This chain joins TRBV10-3 and TRBJ1-2; 7 bases are a match to TRBD1. Germline V CDR1 and CDR2: ENHRY, SYGVKD. The CDR3 length is 13 residues. After removal of 4 bases from V and 2 bases from J, the junction contained 1 base not matched to a gene. DNA for the CDR3: TGTGCCATCAGTGGACAGGGAAACTATGGCTACACCTTC. The encoded protein is CAISGQGNYGYTF.

The chain employs TRBV12-3 or TRBV12-4 and TRBJ2-1; the D gene could be TRBD1 or TRBD2 (6 bases each). The CDR3 runs to 12 residues. V lost 7 bases and J lost 11, with 15 bases in between. CDR3 loop: CASITGGSQQFF. The DNA for the CDR3 is TGTGCCAGCATCACCGGGGGCAGTCAGCAGTTCTTC.

The rearrangement joins TRBV5-1 to TRBJ2-1; D remains ambiguous. Germline CDR1 and CDR2: SGHRS and YFSETQ. The CDR3 runs to 14 residues. Trimming removed 0 bases from V and 7 bases from J, with 11 bases in between. The CDR3 bases are TGCGCCAGCAGCTTGGAAAGGACGATAAATGAGCAGTTCTTC. Translating gives CASSLERTINEQFF.

The V call is TRBV9, the J call TRBJ2-3; 8 bases align to TRBD2. This CDR3 spans 16 amino acids. Germline V lookup: CDR1 SGDLS, CDR2 YYNGEE. The trim removed 0 bases at V and 6 bases at J, leaving 9 bases unmatched. In nucleotides, the CDR3 is TGTGCCAGCAGCGTAGAACTAGCGGACCCCACCGATACGCAGTATTTT. Its protein is CASSVELADPTDTQYF.

The chain links TRBV20-1 to TRBJ2-2; D unresolved. Trimming cost V 3 bases and J 5 bases, with 10 bases left between them. Germline lookup yields CDR1 DFQATT and CDR2 SNEGSKA (reference sequence). The CDR3 runs 13 residues. CDR3 DNA sequence: TGCAGTGCTAGGGCCACTGGGACCGGGGAGCTGTTTTTT. Translating gives CSARATGTGELFF.

This clonotype was detected a few times. Here the CDR3 DNA reads TGCAGTGCTAGCCGACTAGCGGGAGGGAGGAAAGAGACCCAGTACTTC. Its protein is CSASRLAGGRKETQYF. The V and J genes are TRBV20-1 and TRBJ2-5; 14 nucleotides agree with TRBD2. V was pared by 3 bases and J by 3 bases, with 6 bases of the junction left unmatched. CDR1 is DFQATT, CDR2 SNEGSKA, per germline (reference sequence). The length of the CDR3 is 16 residues.

This clonotype was detected only a few times. This rearrangement joins TRBV2 to TRBJ1-1; D might be TRBD1 (5 bases). The CDR3 sequence is 14 residues long. The V and J ends lost 3 bases and 7 bases respectively, with 15 bases between them. The germline gives CDR1 SNHLY, CDR2 FYNNEI. CDR3 region: CASSDLGAPSEAFF. CDR3 DNA sequence: TGTGCCAGCAGTGATTTAGGGGCACCAAGTGAAGCTTTCTTT.

The rearrangement links TRBV20-1 to TRBJ2-1; perhaps TRBD2 as D (7 bases). The CDR3 has 11 residues. Germline assignment: CDR1 DFQATT and CDR2 SNEGSKA (reference sequence). Trimming stripped 1 base from V and 14 bases from J, with 12 bases between. The CDR3 loop reads CSARVRGGEFF. CDR3 DNA sequence: TGCAGTGCTAGAGTTAGGGGGGGAGAGTTCTTC.

V usage is TRBV20-1 and J usage is TRBJ2-3; D possibly corresponds to TRBD1 (5 bases). Trimming stripped 5 bases from V and 6 bases from J, with 12 bases between. Germline V gene lookup returns CDR1 DFQATT and CDR2 SNEGSKA (reference sequence). The CDR3 runs to 12 residues. The CDR3 DNA reads as TGCAGTGCTTGGACACGCGGCGATACGCAGTATTTT. It is translated as CSAWTRGDTQYF.